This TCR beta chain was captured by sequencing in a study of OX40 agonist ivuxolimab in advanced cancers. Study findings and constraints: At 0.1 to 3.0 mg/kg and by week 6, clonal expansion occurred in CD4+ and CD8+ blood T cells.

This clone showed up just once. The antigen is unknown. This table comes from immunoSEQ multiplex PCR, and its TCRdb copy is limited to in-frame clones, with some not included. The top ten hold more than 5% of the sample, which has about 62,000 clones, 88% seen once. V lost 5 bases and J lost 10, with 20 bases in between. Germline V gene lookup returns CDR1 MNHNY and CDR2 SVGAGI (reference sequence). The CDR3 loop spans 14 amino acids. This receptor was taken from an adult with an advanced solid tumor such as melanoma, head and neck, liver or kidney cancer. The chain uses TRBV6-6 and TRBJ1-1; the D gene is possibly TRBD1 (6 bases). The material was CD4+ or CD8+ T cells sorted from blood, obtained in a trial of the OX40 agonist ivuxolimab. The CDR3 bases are TGTGCCAGCAGTCCGACAGGTCAAATCTTCGGAGCTTTCTTT. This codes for CASSPTGQIFGAFF.